Listed below are T cell receptor beta chains from one sample, sequenced in a study of T cell repertoires in cytomegalovirus infection. MiXCR was run by TCRdb on the reads, yielding one entry per CDR3 protein. The profile shows more than 400,000 distinct CDR3 sequences, more than 25% of them singletons. Material: PBMCs. These receptors all stem from a human donor in good health (CMV status not recorded). Some clones in this sample may be carry-over from other donors' samples. Both conserved end residues are trimmed from each CDR3.

v_call	j_call	cdr3_aa
TRBV4-3	TRBJ2-1	ASSQGIGYNEQF
TRBV6-5	TRBJ2-3	ASSTSGAYTDTQY
TRBV12-3/TRBV12-4	TRBJ2-3	ASSLSRQVFPPTDTQY
TRBV4-2	TRBJ2-3	ASSQEYGGTDTQY
TRBV24-1	TRBJ1-5	ATSDSSWRNQPQH
TRBV6-2/TRBV6-3	TRBJ1-3	ASRPALDTGNTIY
TRBV7-2	TRBJ1-5	ASSRRVDQPQH
TRBV7-8	TRBJ2-1	ASSPYTGTASNEQF
TRBV28	TRBJ2-7	ASSPGGTGHYEQY
TRBV19	TRBJ1-2	ASSIAFWQGDYGYT
TRBV7-2	TRBJ2-7	ASSSPISGGKQY
TRBV7-2	TRBJ2-5	ASSRDSKTQETQY
TRBV29-1	TRBJ2-3	SVEDLVGLVADTQY
TRBV7-2	TRBJ2-3	ASSLQAKSDTQY
TRBV28	TRBJ2-1	ASNPRGSYYNEQF
TRBV28	TRBJ2-5	ASSLPITGGQETQY
TRBV2	TRBJ2-1	ASSVLAVYNEQF
TRBV18	TRBJ1-3	ASSHKTGNTIY
TRBV7-6	TRBJ2-3	ASSPVAGTDTQY
TRBV6-2/TRBV6-3	TRBJ1-3	ASSYWGGTSGNTIY
TRBV20-1	TRBJ2-5	SARDVGVFGETQY
TRBV10-3	TRBJ2-3	AISESIADTDTQY
TRBV30	TRBJ1-2	AWSGQGLDGYT
TRBV7-9	TRBJ2-1	ASSLLGGAENEQF
TRBV28	TRBJ2-2	ASSLPQGSDTGELF
TRBV7-8	TRBJ1-6	ASSFEAGDSPLH
TRBV6-2/TRBV6-3	TRBJ1-3	ASSYDPQRWSTPMAGNTIY
TRBV28	TRBJ2-1	ASSFATGGIINEQF
TRBV6-5	TRBJ2-1	ASSPLAGYEQF
TRBV19	TRBJ1-1	ASSRGQTASPAGAF
TRBV4-1	TRBJ2-5	ASSQQTKGLAPYQETQY
TRBV4-1	TRBJ2-1	ASSQEEGLAGNNEQF
TRBV5-4	TRBJ1-1	ASSLVFGTGDSEAF
TRBV7-8	TRBJ2-1	ASSWDGRSYNEQF
TRBV27	TRBJ1-1	ASSLPGGSEAF
TRBV19	TRBJ1-1	ASSPGQGWTEAF
TRBV7-2	TRBJ2-3	ASSLFGADTQY
TRBV29-1	TRBJ1-1	SADRVGTEAF
TRBV7-2	TRBJ1-2	ASSLFPRSYT
TRBV6-2/TRBV6-3	TRBJ1-1	ASSPTDSPKAF
TRBV28	TRBJ1-5	ASSWQRNQPQH
TRBV7-2	TRBJ2-7	ASSETSGSSYEQY
TRBV4-2	TRBJ2-1	ASSPLQSGGAYNEQF
TRBV23-1	TRBJ1-1	ASSQIPGGMNTEAF
TRBV4-3	TRBJ1-1	ASSQTTGKETEAF
TRBV19	TRBJ2-3	ASSMRQATGDTQY
TRBV4-3	TRBJ2-1	ASSQEATGGGPYNEQF
TRBV14	TRBJ1-3	ASSRDRDSGNTIY
TRBV7-3	TRBJ2-2	ASSPPGQENTGELF
TRBV12-3/TRBV12-4	TRBJ2-5	ASSRAGVETQY
TRBV7-8	TRBJ2-2	ASSLVGTGGTRDTGELF
TRBV5-5	TRBJ2-3	ASSPRLAGEDTQY
TRBV4-2	TRBJ2-1	ASSQRLAGVHEQF
TRBV24-1	TRBJ2-1	ATSDQVGNSYNEQF
TRBV19	TRBJ2-3	ASSTYSGRRDTQY